This T cell receptor (beta chain) was found in a study of blood T cell repertoires in COVID-19. Study-wide context: Material from acute and convalescent COVID-19 was sourced from the United States, Italy and Spain. From T cells, B-cell-depleted T cells, or PBMCs came the material, which was cDNA or gDNA.

Unmatched junction bases numbered 11, after V lost 5 bases and J lost 7 bases. The V gene's germline CDR1 is SGHAT and CDR2 FQNNGV. This CDR3 spans 16 amino acids. Original processing notes: Amplification from reference gene primers served as the basis for estimated nucleated cell counts. Data came from immunoSEQ multiplex PCR; TCRdb stores just in-frame clones and leaves some out. That table is the source of V, J and clone size, and D and trimming were worked out from the DNA. The profile shows 150,000 to 200,000 clones, 86% of them singletons. The chain couples TRBV11-2 to TRBJ2-1; TRBD1 aligns across 10 bases. Source material: peripheral blood. This TCR was sampled from a man aged 60 to 75 with acute or convalescent COVID-19. The CDR3 DNA sequence: TGTGCCAGCAGCCAACGACAGGGGGCGCGGAATAATGAGCAGTTCTTC. Amino acid sequence: CASSQRQGARNNEQFF.